This TCR beta chain was observed in a study of T-cell memory formation after mild COVID-19 (dated by TCRdb to about 2021). As for the study more broadly: TCR sequence clusters from the two donors were largely donor specific. T-cell clones expanding and contracting after mild COVID-19 in a couple of donors were tracked by longitudinal TCRalpha and TCRbeta repertoire sequencing. Two young, previously healthy adult volunteers, one female and one male, were included in the cohort. Study-level results and caveats: Balanced CD4/CD8 phenotypes were observed for clones contracting from day 15 to 85, whereas a bias towards CD4+ was observed for a second wave of clones expanding from day 15 to 37. SARS-CoV-2 specificity was not confirmed for the second-wave clones peaking on day 37. Contracting CD4+ clones appeared mostly in the CM and EM memory subsets, whereas CD8+ clones were enriched in EMRA. Some responding clones were detected in pre-infection memory, which suggested that pre-existing cross-reactive memory T cells had joined the SARS-CoV-2 response. The study included only a couple of mild cases, and larger cohorts that include severe cases with pre-infection samples were judged to be necessary.

This clonotype was detected only a few times. The antigen it binds to is not known. No base quality information exists; no much larger clone differs at one position. Sequenced using an Illumina NovaSeq 6000. cDNA libraries for TCRalpha and TCRbeta were prepared by 5'RACE using constant-segment primers, with sample barcodes and unique molecular identifiers added. Trizol reagent was used to extract RNA from every sample. Library amplification was performed in two PCR steps, and a second sample barcode and Illumina TruSeq adapters were introduced in the second step. Sequencing of libraries was performed on an Illumina NovaSeq with 2 x 150 bp paired-end reads. The paper's data handling went like this. Reads were demultiplexed and collapsed into UMI-guided consensus sequences with migec v1.2.7. With mixcr v2.1.11, UMI consensuses were aligned to TRA and TRB V and J templates and assembled into clonotypes. Clonotypes were classified as expanded or contracted when called significant by both edgeR and NoisET, with noise models trained on biological replicates. edgeR calls used a false discovery rate-adjusted p below 0.01 and a log2 fold-change threshold of 1. PCA with hierarchical clustering of max-normalized trajectories of the 1000 most abundant clonotypes was used as exploratory dynamics analysis. Each responding clone was given a CD4 or CD8 phenotype based on the CD4+ and CD8+ repertoires, which had been sequenced separately. In TCRdb, the public reads were trimmed at Q25 with fastp and aligned with MiXCR, with productive beta chains retained. Rows matching on CDR3 protein sequence are summarized as one entry with the most common DNA and genes. The V and J calls were not made by the authors but by TCRdb's processing. The sample yields 540,000 or so distinct CDR3 sequences; roughly 22% were counted once. Together, the top ten hold around 13% of the sample.

Ficoll-Paque density gradient centrifugation was used to isolate PBMCs. At the junction V is shortened by 5 bases and J by 0 bases; bases outside the gene matches: 5. The CDR3 starts with the cysteine, ends with the phenylalanine, and has 17 residues. Of the read, only the CDR3 DNA is kept; its 51 bases are in frame from base 1. The germline V gene encodes CDR1 SEHNR and CDR2 FQNEAQ (reference sequence). This TCR was recovered from an adult woman who had mild COVID-19 (a few samples of this study predate the infection). The sample titles of this study are shuffled in the database, so cell type and time point are left out; the donor was told from shared clones. Sample: PBMCs or a T cell subset sorted from them (not recorded which). Here the chain combines TRBV7-9 and TRBJ2-6; TRBD1 matches 9 bases in the middle. The CDR3 reads as follows: CASSPPGQGSGANVLTF. The nucleotide sequence is TGTGCCAGCAGCCCACCGGGACAGGGCTCTGGGGCCAACGTCCTGACTTTC.